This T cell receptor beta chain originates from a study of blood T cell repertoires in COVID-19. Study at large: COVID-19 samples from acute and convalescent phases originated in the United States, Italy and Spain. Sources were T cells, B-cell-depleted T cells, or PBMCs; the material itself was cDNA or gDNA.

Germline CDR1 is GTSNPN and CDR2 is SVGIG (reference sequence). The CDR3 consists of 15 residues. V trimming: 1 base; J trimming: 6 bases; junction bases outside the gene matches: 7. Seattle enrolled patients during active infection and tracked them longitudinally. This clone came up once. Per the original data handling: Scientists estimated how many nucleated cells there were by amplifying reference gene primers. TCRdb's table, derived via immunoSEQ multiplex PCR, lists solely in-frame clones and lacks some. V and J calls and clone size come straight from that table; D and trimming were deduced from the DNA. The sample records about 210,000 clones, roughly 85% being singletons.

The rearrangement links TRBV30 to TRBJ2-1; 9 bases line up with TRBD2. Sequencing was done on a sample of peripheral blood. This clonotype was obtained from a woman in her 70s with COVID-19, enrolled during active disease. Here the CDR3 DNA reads TGTGCCTGGAGTGACGGGGTAGCGGGAGTCAATGAGCAGTTCTTC. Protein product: CAWSDGVAGVNEQFF.